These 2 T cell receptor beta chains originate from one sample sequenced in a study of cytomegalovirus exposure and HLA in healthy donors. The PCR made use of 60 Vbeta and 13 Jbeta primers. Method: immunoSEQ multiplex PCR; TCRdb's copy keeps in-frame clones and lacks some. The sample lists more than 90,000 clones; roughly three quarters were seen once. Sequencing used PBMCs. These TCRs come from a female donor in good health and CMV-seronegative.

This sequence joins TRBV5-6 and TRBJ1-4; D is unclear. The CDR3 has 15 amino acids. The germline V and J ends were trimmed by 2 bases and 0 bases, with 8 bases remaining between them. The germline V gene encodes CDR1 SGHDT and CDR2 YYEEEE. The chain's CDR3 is CASSFGVPTNEKLFF. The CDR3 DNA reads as TGTGCCAGCAGCTTCGGGGTCCCAACTAATGAAAAACTGTTTTTT.

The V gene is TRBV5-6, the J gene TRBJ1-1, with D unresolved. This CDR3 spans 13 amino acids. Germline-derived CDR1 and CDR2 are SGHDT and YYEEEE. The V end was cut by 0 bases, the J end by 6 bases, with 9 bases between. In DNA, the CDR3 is TGTGCCAGCAGCTTGGGCGCCTCGGCTGAAGCTTTCTTT. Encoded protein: CASSLGASAEAFF.